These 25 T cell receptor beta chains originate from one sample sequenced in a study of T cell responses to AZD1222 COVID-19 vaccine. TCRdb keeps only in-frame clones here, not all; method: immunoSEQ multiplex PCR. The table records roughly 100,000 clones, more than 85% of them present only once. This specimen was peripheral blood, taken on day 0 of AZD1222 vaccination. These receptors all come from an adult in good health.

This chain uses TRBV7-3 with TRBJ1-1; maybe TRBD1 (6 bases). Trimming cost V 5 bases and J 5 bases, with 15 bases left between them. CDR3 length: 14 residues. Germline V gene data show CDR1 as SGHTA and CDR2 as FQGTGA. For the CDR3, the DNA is TGTGCCAGCAGCGCACAGGGAAGTAAAACTGAAGCTTTCTTT. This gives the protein CASSAQGSKTEAFF.

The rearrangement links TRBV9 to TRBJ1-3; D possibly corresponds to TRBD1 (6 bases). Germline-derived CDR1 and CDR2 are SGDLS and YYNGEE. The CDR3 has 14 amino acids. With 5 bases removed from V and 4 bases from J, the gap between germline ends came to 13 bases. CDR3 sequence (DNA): TGTGCCAGCAGGGGCACAGGGTCGGGAAACACCATATATTTT. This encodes CASRGTGSGNTIYF.

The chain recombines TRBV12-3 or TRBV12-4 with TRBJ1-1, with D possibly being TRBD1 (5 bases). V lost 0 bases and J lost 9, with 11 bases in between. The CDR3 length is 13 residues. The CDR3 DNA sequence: TGTGCCAGCAGTTTAGCGGCCCAGGGTAAAGCTTTCTTT. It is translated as CASSLAAQGKAFF.

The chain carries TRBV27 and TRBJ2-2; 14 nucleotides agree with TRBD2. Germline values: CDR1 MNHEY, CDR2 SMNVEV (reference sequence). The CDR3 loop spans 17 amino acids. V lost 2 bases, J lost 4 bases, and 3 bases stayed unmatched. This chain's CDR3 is CASSLETSGGATGELFF. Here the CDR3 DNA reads TGTGCCAGCAGTTTAGAGACTAGCGGGGGGGCCACCGGGGAGCTGTTTTTT.

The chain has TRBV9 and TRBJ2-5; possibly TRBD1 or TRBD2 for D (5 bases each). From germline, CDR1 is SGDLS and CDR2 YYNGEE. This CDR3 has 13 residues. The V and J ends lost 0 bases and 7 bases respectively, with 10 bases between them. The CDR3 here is CASSVGVRGTQYF. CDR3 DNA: TGTGCCAGCAGCGTAGGGGTGAGGGGGACCCAGTACTTC.

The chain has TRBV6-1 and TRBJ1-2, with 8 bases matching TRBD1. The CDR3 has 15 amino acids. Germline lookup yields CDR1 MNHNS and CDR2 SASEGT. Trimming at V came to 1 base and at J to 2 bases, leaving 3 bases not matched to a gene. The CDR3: CASSEDQGANYGYTF. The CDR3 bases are TGTGCCAGCAGTGAAGATCAGGGGGCAAACTATGGCTACACCTTC.

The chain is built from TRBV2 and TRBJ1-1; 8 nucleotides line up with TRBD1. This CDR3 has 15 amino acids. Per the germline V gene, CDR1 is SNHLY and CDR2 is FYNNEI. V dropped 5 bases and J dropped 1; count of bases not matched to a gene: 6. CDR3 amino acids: CASSPSRGQNTEAFF. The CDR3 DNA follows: TGTGCCAGCAGTCCCTCCAGGGGGCAGAACACTGAAGCTTTCTTT.

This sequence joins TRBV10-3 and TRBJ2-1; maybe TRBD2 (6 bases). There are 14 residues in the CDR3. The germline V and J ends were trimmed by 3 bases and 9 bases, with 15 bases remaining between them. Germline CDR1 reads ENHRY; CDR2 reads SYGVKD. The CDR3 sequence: CAISEGVDSGEQFF. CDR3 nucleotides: TGTGCCATCAGTGAAGGGGTAGATAGCGGTGAGCAGTTCTTC.

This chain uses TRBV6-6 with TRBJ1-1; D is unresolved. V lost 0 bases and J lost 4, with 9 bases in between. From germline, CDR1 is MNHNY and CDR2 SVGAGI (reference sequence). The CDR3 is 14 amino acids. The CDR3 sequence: CASSYSGWGTEAFF. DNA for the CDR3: TGTGCCAGCAGTTACTCGGGCTGGGGCACTGAAGCTTTCTTT.

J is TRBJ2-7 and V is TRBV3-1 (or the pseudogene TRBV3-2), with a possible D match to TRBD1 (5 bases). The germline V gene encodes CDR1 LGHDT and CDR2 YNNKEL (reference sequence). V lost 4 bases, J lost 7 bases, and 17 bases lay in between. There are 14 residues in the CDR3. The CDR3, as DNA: TGTGCCAGCAGCCCAGCAGGGTCACTGCGAGAGCAGTACTTC. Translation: CASSPAGSLREQYF.

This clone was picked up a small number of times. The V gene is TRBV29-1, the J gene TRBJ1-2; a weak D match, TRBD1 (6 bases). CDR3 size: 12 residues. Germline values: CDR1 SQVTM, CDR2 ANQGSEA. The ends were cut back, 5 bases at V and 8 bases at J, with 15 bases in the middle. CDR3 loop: CSVKQGVMGYTF. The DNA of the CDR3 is TGCAGCGTTAAACAGGGTGTAATGGGCTACACCTTC.

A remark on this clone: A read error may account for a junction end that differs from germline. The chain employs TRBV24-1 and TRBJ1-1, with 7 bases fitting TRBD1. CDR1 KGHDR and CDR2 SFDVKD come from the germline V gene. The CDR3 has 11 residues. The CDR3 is CATSDQWTGPF. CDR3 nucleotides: TGTGCCACCAGTGACCAATGGACAGGCCCGTTT.

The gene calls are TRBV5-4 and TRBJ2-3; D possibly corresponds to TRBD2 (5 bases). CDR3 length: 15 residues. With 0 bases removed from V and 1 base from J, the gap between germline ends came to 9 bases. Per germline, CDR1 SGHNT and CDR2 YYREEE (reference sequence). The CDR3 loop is CASSLGGSGTDTQYF. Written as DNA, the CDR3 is TGTGCCAGCAGCTTGGGCGGGTCAGGCACAGATACGCAGTATTTT.

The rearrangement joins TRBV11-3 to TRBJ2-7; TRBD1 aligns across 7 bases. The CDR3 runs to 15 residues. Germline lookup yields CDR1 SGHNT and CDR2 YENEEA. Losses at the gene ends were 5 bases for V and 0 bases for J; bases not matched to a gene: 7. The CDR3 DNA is TGTGCCAGCAGCCGTCCGGGACAGAGCTCCTACGAGCAGTACTTC. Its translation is CASSRPGQSSYEQYF.

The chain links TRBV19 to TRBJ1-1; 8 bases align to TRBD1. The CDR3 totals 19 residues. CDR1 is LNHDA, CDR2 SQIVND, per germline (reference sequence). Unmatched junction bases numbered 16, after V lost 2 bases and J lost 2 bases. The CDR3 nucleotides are TGTGCCAGTAGTATAATCCCTGTGGTGGGGACAGGTTTTAACACTGAAGCTTTCTTT. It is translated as CASSIIPVVGTGFNTEAFF.

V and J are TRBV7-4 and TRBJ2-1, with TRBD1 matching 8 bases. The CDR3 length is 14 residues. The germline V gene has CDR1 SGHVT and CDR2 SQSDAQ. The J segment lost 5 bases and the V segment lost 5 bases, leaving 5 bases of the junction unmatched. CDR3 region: CASSQTTGDNEQFF. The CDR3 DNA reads TGTGCCAGCAGCCAGACGACAGGGGACAATGAGCAGTTCTTC. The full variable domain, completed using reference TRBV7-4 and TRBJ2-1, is GAGVSQSPRYKVAKRGRDVALRCDSISGHVTLYWYRQTLGQGSEVLTYSQSDAQRDKSGRPSGRFSAERPERSVSTLKIQRTEQGDSAVYLCASSQTTGDNEQFFGPGTRLTVL.

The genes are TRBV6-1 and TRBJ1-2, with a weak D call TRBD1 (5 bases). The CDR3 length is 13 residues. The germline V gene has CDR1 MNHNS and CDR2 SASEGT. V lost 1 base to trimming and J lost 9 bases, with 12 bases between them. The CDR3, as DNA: TGTGCCAGCAGTGAAGTAGACGGGGGAAGCTACACCTTC. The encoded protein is CASSEVDGGSYTF.

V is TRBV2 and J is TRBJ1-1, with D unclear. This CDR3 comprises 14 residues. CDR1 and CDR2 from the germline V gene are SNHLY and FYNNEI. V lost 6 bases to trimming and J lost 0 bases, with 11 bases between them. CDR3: CASRTQDLNTEAFF. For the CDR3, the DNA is TGTGCCAGCAGGACCCAAGATCTGAACACTGAAGCTTTCTTT.

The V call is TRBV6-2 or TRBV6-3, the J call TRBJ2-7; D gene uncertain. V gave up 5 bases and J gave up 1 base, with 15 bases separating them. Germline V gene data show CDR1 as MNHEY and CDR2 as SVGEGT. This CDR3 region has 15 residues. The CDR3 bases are TGTGCCAGCAGTAAAGACACCTTAGGATCCTACGAGCAGTACTTC. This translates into CASSKDTLGSYEQYF.

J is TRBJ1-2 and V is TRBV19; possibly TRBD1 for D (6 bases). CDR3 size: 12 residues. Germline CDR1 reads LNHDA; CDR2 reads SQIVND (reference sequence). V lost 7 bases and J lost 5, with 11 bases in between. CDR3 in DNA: TGTGCCAGTAATGACAGGCTTTATGGCTACACCTTC. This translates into CASNDRLYGYTF.

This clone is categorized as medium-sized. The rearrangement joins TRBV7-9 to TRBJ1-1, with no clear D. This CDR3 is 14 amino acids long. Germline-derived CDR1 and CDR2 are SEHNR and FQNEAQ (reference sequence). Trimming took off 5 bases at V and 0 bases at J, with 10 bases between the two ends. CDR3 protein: CASSTQTVNTEAFF. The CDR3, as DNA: TGTGCCAGCAGCACTCAAACAGTGAACACTGAAGCTTTCTTT.

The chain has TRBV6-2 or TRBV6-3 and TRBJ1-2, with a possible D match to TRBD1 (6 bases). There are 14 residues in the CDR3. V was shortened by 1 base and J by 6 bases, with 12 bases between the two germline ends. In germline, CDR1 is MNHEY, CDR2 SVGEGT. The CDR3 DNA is TGTGCCAGCAGTTACTTTACCAAGGGGGATGGCTACACCTTC. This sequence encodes CASSYFTKGDGYTF.

CDR3 sequence (DNA): TGTGCCTGGAGTGTAATCGGGGGCCGATCACCCCTCCACTTT. Residues: CAWSVIGGRSPLHF. The chain joins TRBV30 to TRBJ1-6; D is possibly TRBD1 (6 bases). Germline lookup yields CDR1 GTSNPN and CDR2 SVGIG (reference sequence). Trimming stripped 0 bases from V and 10 bases from J, with 13 bases between. The CDR3 runs 14 residues.

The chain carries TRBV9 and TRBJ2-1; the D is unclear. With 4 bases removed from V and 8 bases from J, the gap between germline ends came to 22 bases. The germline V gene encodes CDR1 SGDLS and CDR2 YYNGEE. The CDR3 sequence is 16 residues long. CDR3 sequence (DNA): TGTGCCAGCAGCCCCGAAAACTGGATAAGTTTCTATGAGCAGTTCTTC. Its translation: CASSPENWISFYEQFF.

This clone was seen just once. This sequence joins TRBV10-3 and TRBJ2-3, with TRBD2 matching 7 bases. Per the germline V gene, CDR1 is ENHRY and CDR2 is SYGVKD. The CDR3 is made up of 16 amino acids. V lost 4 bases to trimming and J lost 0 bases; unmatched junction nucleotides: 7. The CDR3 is CAISGGAGLSTDTQYF. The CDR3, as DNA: TGTGCCATCAGTGGCGGAGCGGGGCTAAGCACAGATACGCAGTATTTT.